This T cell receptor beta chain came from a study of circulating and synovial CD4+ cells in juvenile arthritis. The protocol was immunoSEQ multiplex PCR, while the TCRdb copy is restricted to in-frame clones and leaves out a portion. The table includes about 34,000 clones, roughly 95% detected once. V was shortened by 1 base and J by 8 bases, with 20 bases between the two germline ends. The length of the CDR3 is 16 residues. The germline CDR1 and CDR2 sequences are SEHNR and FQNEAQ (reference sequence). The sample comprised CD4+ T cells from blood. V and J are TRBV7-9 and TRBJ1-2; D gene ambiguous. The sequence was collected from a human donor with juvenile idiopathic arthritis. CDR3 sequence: CASSLDFAGKSRGYTF. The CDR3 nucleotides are TGTGCCAGCAGCTTAGATTTCGCGGGGAAATCGCGGGGCTACACCTTC.